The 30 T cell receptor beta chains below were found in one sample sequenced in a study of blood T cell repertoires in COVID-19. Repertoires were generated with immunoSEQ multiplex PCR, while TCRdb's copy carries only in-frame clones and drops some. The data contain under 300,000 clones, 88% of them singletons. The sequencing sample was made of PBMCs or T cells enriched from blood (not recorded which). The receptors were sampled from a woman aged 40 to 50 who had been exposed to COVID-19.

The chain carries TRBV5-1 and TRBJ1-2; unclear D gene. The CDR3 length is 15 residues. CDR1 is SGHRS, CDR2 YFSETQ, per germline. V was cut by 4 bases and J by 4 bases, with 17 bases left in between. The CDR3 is CASSPPGLGGYGYTF. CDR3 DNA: TGCGCCAGCAGCCCCCCCGGGCTTGGAGGCTATGGCTACACCTTC.

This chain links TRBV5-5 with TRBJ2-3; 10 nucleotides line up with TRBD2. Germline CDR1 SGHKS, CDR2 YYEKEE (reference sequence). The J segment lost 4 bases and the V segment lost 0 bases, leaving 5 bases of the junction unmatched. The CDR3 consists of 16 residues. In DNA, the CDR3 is TGTGCCAGCAGCTTGGTTCTAGCGGGAGTTCCAGATACGCAGTATTTT. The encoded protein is CASSLVLAGVPDTQYF.

CDR3 in DNA: TGTGCCAGCAGCCAAGGGGGCGGGGGGAATGAGCAGTTCTTC. This translates into CASSQGGGGNEQFF. The gene calls are TRBV4-2 and TRBJ2-1, with 8 bases lining up with TRBD2. Trimming took 1 base from V and 7 from J; bases not matched to a gene: 3. The CDR3 sequence is 14 residues long. Germline assignment: CDR1 LGHNA and CDR2 YNFKEQ.

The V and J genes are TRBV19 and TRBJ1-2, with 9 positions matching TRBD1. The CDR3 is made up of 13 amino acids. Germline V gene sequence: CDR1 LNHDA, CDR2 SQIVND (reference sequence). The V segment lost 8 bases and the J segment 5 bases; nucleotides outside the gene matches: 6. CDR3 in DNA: TGTGCCAGTGGGTGGGGGACAGGGTATGGCTACACCTTC. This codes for CASGWGTGYGYTF.

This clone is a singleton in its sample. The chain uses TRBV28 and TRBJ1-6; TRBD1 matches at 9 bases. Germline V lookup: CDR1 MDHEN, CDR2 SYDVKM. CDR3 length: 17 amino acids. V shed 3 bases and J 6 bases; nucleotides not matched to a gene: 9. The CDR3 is CASSLLRTGEGNSPLHF. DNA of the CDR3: TGTGCCAGCAGTTTGCTCCGGACAGGGGAGGGTAATTCACCCCTCCACTTT.

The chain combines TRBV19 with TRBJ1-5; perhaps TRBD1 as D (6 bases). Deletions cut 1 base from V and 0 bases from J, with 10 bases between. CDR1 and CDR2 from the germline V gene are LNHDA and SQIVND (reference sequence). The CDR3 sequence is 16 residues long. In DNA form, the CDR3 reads TGTGCCAGTAGTATAGGGACAGAATATAGCAATCAGCCCCAGCATTTT. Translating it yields CASSIGTEYSNQPQHF.

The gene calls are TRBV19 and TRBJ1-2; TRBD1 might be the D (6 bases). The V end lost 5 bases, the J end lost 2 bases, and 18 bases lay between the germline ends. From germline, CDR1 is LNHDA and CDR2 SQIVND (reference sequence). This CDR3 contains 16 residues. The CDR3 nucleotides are TGTGCCAGTAGTCCCACACACTACGGACAGAACTATGGCTACACCTTC. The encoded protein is CASSPTHYGQNYGYTF.

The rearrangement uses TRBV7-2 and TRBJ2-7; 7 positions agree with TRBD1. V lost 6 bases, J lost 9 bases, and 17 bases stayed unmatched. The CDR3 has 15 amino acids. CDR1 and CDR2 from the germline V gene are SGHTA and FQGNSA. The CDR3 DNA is TGTGCCAGCAGGGCCGTCTTTAATACAGGGGCCCCGCAGTACTTC. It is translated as CASRAVFNTGAPQYF.

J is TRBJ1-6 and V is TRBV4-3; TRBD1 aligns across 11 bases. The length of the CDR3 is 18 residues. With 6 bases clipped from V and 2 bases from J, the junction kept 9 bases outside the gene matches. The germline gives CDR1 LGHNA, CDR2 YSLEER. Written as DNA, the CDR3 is TGCGCCAGCAGTCGCGCGGGGACAGGGGGACCCTATAATTCACCCCTCCACTTT. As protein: CASSRAGTGGPYNSPLHF.

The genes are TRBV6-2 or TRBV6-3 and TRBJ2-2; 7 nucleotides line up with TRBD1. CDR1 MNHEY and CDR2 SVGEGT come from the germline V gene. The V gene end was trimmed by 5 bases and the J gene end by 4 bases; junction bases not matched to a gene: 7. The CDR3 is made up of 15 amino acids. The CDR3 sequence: CASSTGTASTGELFF. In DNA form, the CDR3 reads TGTGCCAGCAGTACCGGGACAGCCTCCACCGGGGAGCTGTTTTTT.

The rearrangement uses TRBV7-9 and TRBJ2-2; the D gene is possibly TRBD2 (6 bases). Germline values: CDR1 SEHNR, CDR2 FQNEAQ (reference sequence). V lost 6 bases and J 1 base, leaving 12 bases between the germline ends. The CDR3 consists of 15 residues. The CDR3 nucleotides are TGTGCCAGCAGAAAAAATAGCGGGAACACCGGGGAGCTGTTTTTT. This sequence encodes CASRKNSGNTGELFF.

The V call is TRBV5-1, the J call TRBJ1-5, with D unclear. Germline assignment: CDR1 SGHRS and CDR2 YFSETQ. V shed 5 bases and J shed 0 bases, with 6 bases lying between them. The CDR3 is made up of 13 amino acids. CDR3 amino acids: CASRRDSNQPQHF. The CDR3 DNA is TGCGCCAGCAGGAGAGATAGCAATCAGCCCCAGCATTTT.

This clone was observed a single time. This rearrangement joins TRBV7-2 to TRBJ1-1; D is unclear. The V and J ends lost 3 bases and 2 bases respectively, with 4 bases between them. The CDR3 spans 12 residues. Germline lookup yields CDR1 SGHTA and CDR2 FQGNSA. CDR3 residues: CASSFYNTEAFF. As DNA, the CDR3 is TGTGCCAGCAGCTTTTATAACACTGAAGCTTTCTTT.

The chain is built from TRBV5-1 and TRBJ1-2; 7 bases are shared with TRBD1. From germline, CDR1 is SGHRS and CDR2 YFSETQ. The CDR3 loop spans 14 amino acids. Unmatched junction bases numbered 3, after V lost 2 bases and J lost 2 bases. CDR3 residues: CASSLPGQNYGYTF. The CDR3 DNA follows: TGCGCCAGCAGCTTACCGGGACAGAACTATGGCTACACCTTC.

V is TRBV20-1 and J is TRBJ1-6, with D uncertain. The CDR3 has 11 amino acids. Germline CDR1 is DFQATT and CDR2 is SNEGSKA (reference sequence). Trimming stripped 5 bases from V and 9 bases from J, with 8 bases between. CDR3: CSAAGVSPLHF. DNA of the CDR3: TGCAGTGCTGCCGGTGTTTCACCCCTCCACTTT.

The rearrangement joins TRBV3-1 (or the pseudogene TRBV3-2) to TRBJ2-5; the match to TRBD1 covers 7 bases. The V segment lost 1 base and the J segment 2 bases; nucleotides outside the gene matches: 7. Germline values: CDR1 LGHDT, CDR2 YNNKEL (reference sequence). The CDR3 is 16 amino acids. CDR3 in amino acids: CASSQAPGQIQETQYF. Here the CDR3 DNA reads TGTGCCAGCAGCCAAGCTCCGGGACAGATACAAGAGACCCAGTACTTC.

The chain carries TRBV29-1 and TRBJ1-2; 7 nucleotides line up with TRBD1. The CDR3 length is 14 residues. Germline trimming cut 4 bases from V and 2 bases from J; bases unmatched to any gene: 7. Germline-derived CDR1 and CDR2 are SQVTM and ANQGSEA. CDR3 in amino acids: CSVGSGQANYGYTF. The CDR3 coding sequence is TGCAGCGTTGGCTCCGGACAGGCCAACTATGGCTACACCTTC.

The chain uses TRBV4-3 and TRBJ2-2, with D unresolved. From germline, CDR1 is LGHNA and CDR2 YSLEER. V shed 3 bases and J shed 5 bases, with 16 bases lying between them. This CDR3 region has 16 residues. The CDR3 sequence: CASSQTPAALTGELFF. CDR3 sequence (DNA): TGCGCCAGCAGCCAGACGCCCGCGGCCTTAACCGGGGAGCTGTTTTTT.

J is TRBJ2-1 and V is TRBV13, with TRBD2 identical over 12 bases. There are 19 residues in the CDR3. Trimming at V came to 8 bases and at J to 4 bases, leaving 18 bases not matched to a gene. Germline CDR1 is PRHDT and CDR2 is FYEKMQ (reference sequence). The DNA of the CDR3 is TGTGCCAGCTCATCGTGGGCGGGACTAGCGGGTTTTAGTTACAATGAGCAGTTCTTC. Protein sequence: CASSSWAGLAGFSYNEQFF.

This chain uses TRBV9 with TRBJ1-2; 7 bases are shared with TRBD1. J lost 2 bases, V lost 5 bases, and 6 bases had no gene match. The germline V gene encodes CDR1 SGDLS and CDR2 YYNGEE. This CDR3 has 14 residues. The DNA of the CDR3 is TGTGCCAGCAGTACAGGGGATGGCAACTATGGCTACACCTTC. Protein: CASSTGDGNYGYTF. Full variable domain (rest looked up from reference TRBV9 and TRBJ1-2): DSGVTQTPKHLITATGQRVTLRCSPRSGDLSVYWYQQSLDQGLQFLIQYYNGEERAKGNILERFSAQQFPDLHSELNLSSLELGDSALYFCASSTGDGNYGYTFGSGTRLTVV.

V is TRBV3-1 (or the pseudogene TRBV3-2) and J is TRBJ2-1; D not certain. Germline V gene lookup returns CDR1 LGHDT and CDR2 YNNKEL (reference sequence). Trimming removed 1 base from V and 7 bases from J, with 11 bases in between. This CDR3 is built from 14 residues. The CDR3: CASSQGARLNEQFF. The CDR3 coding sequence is TGTGCCAGCAGCCAAGGGGCCAGGTTGAATGAGCAGTTCTTC.

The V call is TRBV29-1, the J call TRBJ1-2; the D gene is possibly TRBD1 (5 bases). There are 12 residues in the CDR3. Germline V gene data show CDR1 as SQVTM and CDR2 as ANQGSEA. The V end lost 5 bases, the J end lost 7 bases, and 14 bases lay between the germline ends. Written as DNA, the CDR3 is TGCAGCGTTTGGGCACTTCAGGGTGGCTACACCTTC. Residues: CSVWALQGGYTF. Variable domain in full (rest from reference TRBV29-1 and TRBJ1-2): SAVISQKPSRDICQRGTSLTIQCQVDSQVTMMFWYRQQPGQSLTLIATANQGSEATYESGFVIDKFPISRPNLTFSTLTVSNMSPEDSSIYLCSVWALQGGYTFGSGTRLTVV.

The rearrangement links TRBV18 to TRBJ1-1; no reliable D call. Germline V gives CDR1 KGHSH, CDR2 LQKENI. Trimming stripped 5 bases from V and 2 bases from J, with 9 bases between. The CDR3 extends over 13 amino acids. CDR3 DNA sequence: TGTGCCAGCTCAGGCAGAATTAACACTGAAGCTTTCTTT. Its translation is CASSGRINTEAFF. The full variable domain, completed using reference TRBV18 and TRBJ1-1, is NAGVMQNPRHLVRRRGQEARLRCSPMKGHSHVYWYRQLPEEGLKFMVYLQKENIIDESGMPKERFSAEFPKEGPSILRIQQVVRGDSAAYFCASSGRINTEAFFGQGTRLTVV.

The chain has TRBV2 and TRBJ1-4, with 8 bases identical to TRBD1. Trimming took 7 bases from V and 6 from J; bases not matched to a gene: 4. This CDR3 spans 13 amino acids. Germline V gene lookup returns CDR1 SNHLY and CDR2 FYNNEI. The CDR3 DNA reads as TGTGCCAGCATAGACAGGGGCGATGAAAAACTGTTTTTT. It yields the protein CASIDRGDEKLFF.

The CDR3 sequence: CASSLTEMNTEAFF. The CDR3 nucleotides read TGTGCCAGCTCACTGACAGAGATGAACACTGAAGCTTTCTTT. V and J are TRBV18 and TRBJ1-1; maybe TRBD1 (5 bases). V gave up 4 bases and J gave up 0 bases, with 9 bases separating them. The CDR3 runs 14 residues. In germline, CDR1 is KGHSH, CDR2 LQKENI.

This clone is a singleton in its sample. The chain's CDR3 is CASSHERQSHTEAFF. DNA of the CDR3: TGTGCCAGCAGCCATGAAAGACAGTCACACACTGAAGCTTTCTTT. The V and J genes are TRBV14 and TRBJ1-1; TRBD1 is a possible D gene (5 bases). The CDR3 totals 15 residues. V lost 3 bases and J 3 bases, leaving 14 bases between the germline ends. CDR1 and CDR2 from the germline V gene are SGHDN and FVKESK.

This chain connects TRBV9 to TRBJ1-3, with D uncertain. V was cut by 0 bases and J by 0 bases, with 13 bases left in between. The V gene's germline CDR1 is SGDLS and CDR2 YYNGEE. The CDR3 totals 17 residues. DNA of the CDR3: TGTGCCAGCAGCGTAGAAGCAACAGATAACTCTGGAAACACCATATATTTT. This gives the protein CASSVEATDNSGNTIYF.

The CDR3 DNA is TGTGCCAGTAGTATAATGGGGACAGAGAATTCACCCCTCCACTTT. It translates to CASSIMGTENSPLHF. The chain combines TRBV19 with TRBJ1-6; the match to TRBD1 covers 7 bases. The junction had 5 bases not matched to a gene; V was cut back by 2 bases and J by 7 bases. The V gene's germline CDR1 is LNHDA and CDR2 SQIVND (reference sequence). The length of the CDR3 is 15 residues.

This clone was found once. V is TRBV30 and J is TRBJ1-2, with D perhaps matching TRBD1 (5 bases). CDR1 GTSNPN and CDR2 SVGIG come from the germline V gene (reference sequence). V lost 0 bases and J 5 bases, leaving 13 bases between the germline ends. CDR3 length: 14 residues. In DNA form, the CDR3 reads TGTGCCTGGAGTGTACCAAGGGGATCTTATGGCTACACCTTC. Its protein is CAWSVPRGSYGYTF.

The CDR3 DNA is TGTGCCAGCAGTATGTTACAGGGGTCCCGAGGCTACACCTTC. This translates into CASSMLQGSRGYTF. This sequence joins TRBV28 and TRBJ1-2, with 7 positions matching TRBD1. The V gene end was trimmed by 5 bases and the J gene end by 8 bases; junction bases not matched to a gene: 11. This CDR3 contains 14 residues. The germline gives CDR1 MDHEN, CDR2 SYDVKM.